This T cell receptor (beta chain) was sequenced in a study of cytomegalovirus exposure and HLA in healthy donors. Comment on this clone: Its antigen is unknown.

The donors, nominally healthy at sampling, likely had unrecorded immune exposures. Study-wide results and caveats: Researchers catalogued roughly 170 TCR beta chains as cytomegalovirus-associated. One later analysis reportedly identified an Asian-associated ancestry cluster that showed fewer N-insertions than the approximately 700-donor mean.

Primers included in the PCR were 60 Vbeta and 13 Jbeta primers. TCRdb's copy holds only in-frame clones and misses some; the assay was immunoSEQ multiplex PCR. The repertoire has 150,000 or so clones, approximately 82% of them found once; the top ten carry approximately 1.5%. This CDR3 has 15 residues. The germline V gene encodes CDR1 SGHTA and CDR2 FQGNSA. The V segment lost 5 bases and the J segment 7 bases; nucleotides outside the gene matches: 11. Sequenced sample: PBMCs. V is TRBV7-2 and J is TRBJ1-5; 7 nucleotides match TRBD1. This receptor was obtained from a man aged 30-40 years in good health and CMV-seropositive. The CDR3 protein is CASSIRQGIGQPQHF. CDR3 coding DNA: TGTGCCAGCAGCATAAGACAGGGAATAGGACAGCCCCAGCATTTT.